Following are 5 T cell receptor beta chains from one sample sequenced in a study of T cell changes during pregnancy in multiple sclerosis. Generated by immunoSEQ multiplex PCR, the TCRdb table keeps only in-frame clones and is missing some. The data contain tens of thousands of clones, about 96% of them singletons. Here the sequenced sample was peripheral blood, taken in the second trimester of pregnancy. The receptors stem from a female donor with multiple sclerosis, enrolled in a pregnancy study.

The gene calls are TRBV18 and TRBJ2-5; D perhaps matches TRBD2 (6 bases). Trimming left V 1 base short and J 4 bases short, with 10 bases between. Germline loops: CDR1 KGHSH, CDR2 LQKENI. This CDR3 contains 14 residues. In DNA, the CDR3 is TGTGCCAGCTCACCACAGGGGAGGAGAGAGACCCAGTACTTC. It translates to CASSPQGRRETQYF. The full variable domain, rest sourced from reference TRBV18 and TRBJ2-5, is NAGVMQNPRHLVRRRGQEARLRCSPMKGHSHVYWYRQLPEEGLKFMVYLQKENIIDESGMPKERFSAEFPKEGPSILRIQQVVRGDSAAYFCASSPQGRRETQYFGPGTRLLVL.

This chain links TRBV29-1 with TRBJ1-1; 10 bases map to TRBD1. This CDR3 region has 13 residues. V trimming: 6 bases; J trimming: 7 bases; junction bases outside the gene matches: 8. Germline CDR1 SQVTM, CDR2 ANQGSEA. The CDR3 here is CSVKDRGRIEAFF. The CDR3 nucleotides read TGCAGCGTAAAAGACAGGGGGCGTATTGAAGCTTTCTTT.

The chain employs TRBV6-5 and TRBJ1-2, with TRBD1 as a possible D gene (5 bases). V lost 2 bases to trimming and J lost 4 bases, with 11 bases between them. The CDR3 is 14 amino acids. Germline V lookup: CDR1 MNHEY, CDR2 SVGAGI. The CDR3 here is CASSYDSNGYGYTF. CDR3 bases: TGTGCCAGCAGTTACGACAGTAACGGCTATGGCTACACCTTC.

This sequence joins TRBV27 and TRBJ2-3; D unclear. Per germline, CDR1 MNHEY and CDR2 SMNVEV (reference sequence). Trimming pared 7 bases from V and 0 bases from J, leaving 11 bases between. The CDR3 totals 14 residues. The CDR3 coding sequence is TGTGCCAGCATTGACACTTATAGCACAGATACGCAGTATTTT. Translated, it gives CASIDTYSTDTQYF.

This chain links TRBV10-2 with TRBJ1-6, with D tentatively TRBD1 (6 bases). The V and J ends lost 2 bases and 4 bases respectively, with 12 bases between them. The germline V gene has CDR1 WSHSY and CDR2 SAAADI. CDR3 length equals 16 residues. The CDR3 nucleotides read TGCGCCAGCAGTGAGGAGGGGGGGTTTTATAATTCACCCCTCCACTTT. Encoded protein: CASSEEGGFYNSPLHF.